This TCR beta chain was profiled in a study of identical twins (dated by TCRdb to 2016 to 2017). For the study in its entirety: TCR alpha and beta repertoires from monozygotic twins, unrelated adults of various ages and cord blood were deep-sequenced to test whether fetal clonotypes persist. Replicate twin experiments were performed at different times using different library preparation protocols to rule out contamination.

Broad study findings and their caveats: Compared with coincidental sharing between unrelated individuals, out-of-frame TCR alpha sequences shared between twins showed an excess of sequences with low generation probability. Invariant T cells such as MAIT and iNKT could partly confound zero-insertion analyses, although diverse VJ usage argued against such confounding for most clonotypes. The excess sharing between twins in beta out-of-frame sequences was weaker because fewer shared sequences reduced the signal-to-noise ratio. Fewer insertions were carried by abundant cord blood beta clonotypes; a weaker similar trend was observed in young adult naive repertoires, while no such trend was observed in memory repertoires. Recombination models systematically underestimated out-of-frame TCR alpha sharing in monozygotic twins but agreed with sharing between unrelated individuals. Conclusions relied on cross-sectional statistical analysis, since the same donors could not be followed over many years.

There are a few counts of this clonotype. Its recognized antigen is unknown. No base-level quality is on record; no much larger clone is a single base apart. Via the germline V gene, CDR1 is MDHEN and CDR2 SYDVKM. Its CDR3 holds 13 amino acids, cysteine through phenylalanine. Here the CDR3 DNA is all that survives: 39 bases in frame from base 1. V lost 7 bases and J lost 8 bases; the stretch between them is 12 bases long. Every donor was a healthy Caucasian. Three unrelated non-twin adults were also sequenced: a male aged 18 to 30, a male aged 50 to 60 and a female aged 50 to 60. Using Miltenyi CD45RO+ enrichment and human naive T-cell isolation kits, memory (CD45RO+) and naive T cells were isolated from PBMC. Library prep was done by 5' RACE. The instrument was an Illumina HiSeq 2000. Template switching added a universal primer binding site, and the final cDNA carried a unique molecular identifier that allowed TCR cDNA molecules to be counted accurately. Specific primers in the conserved constant-segment region were used to synthesize first-strand cDNA for TCR alpha and beta chains. Each cDNA library was double barcoded, with a SMART-Mk sample barcode plus Illumina barcodes, to control for contamination. TruSeq adapter sequences and Illumina sample barcodes were added in two successive PCR steps. Sequencing of the TCR alpha and beta cDNA libraries was done on the Illumina HiSeq platform using custom primers. Processing in the source paper ran as follows. MiGEC was used to process raw reads and extract unique molecular identifiers, and MiXCR was used to find CDR3 positions. Recombination models were inferred per individual with the repgenHMM and IGoR tools using an EM algorithm. Shared clonotype analysis was performed with the tcR package in R, normalizing sharing by the product of cloneset sizes. To study raw recombination free of thymic and clonal selection effects, out-of-frame nonproductive sequences were analyzed. TCRdb reprocessed the public reads (quality trimming at Q25 with fastp, clone calling with MiXCR) and kept in-frame beta chains. Every entry covers one CDR3 protein and lists the most common genes and DNA from its rows. These V and J calls originate from TCRdb's pipeline instead of the authors' own analysis. The sample table contains hundreds of thousands of distinct CDR3 sequences; only one count was recorded for around 6% of them. The ten largest clonotypes hold 1.5% to 2% of the sample.

The sequencing sample was made of naive T cells sorted from blood. The meaning of the sample's cell subset or site label: cells isolated with a human naive T-cell isolation kit. The chain links TRBV28 with TRBJ1-6; a tentative D match to TRBD1 spans 5 bases. The sequence came from a man between 18 and 35 years old in good health. The base sequence is TGTGCCAGCAACGGAGGGGCCCATTCACCCCTCCACTTT. This gives the protein CASNGGAHSPLHF.